The 9 T cell receptor beta chains below come from one sample, sequenced in a study of Ad26.COV2.S vaccination and SARS-CoV-2 variants. Assay: immunoSEQ multiplex PCR; the TCRdb copy retains only in-frame clones and omits some. This sample has a few hundred thousand clones; more than 75% occur once, and the top ten carry roughly 3.6%. Specified treatment: approximately 18 received Ad26.COV2.S at low or high dose, single or two shots; about 5 received placebo; per-sample allocation not given. All samples were drawn on day 63, counting from the first vaccine or placebo injection. The sequences come from peripheral blood, collected in a trial of Ad26.COV2.S vaccine versus placebo. These receptors originate from a person aged 18-60 years who received the Ad26.COV2.S COVID-19 vaccine or a placebo.

The chain carries TRBV19 and TRBJ1-2; D not resolved. The ends were cut back, 0 bases at V and 4 bases at J, with 12 bases in the middle. The CDR3 has 15 amino acids. Looked up from germline, CDR1 is LNHDA and CDR2 is SQIVND (reference sequence). The CDR3 bases are TGTGCCAGTAGTATAGATCGGGAGGTCCCCTATGGCTACACCTTC. It codes for CASSIDREVPYGYTF.

V and J are TRBV19 and TRBJ2-7; D possibly uses TRBD1 or TRBD2 (6 bases each). CDR1 and CDR2 from the germline V gene are LNHDA and SQIVND (reference sequence). Trimming pared 0 bases from V and 2 bases from J, leaving 11 bases between. The CDR3 sequence is 15 residues long. DNA of the CDR3: TGTGCCAGTAGTATAGAGGGGGGACACCCCTACGAGCAGTACTTC. It codes for CASSIEGGHPYEQYF.

V gene TRBV7-2 combines with J gene TRBJ1-5; no firm D call. The CDR3 runs to 13 residues. V lost 3 bases and J lost 3, with 6 bases in between. Germline V gene data show CDR1 as SGHTA and CDR2 as FQGNSA. CDR3 bases: TGTGCCAGCAGCTTGAGGCCCAATCAGCCCCAGCATTTT. Translating gives CASSLRPNQPQHF.

The chain carries TRBV5-1 and TRBJ1-6, with 10 bases that match TRBD1. Germline loops: CDR1 SGHRS, CDR2 YFSETQ. Losses at the gene ends were 4 bases for V and 7 bases for J; bases not matched to a gene: 5. This CDR3 has 15 residues. This CDR3 is CASSLGQGDNSPLHF. The CDR3 DNA reads TGCGCCAGCAGCCTCGGACAGGGGGACAATTCACCCCTCCACTTT.

V gene TRBV12-5 combines with J gene TRBJ2-7; D remains unclear. V gave up 5 bases and J gave up 5 bases, with 19 bases separating them. CDR1 is LGHNT, CDR2 FRNRAP, per germline. The CDR3 totals 15 residues. The chain's CDR3 is CASGPSVTVLDEQYF. In DNA, the CDR3 is TGTGCTAGTGGTCCCTCGGTAACAGTCCTCGACGAGCAGTACTTC.

V gene TRBV5-4 combines with J gene TRBJ1-1, with TRBD1 identical over 7 bases. V trimming: 4 bases; J trimming: 0 bases; junction bases outside the gene matches: 6. The CDR3 loop spans 15 amino acids. Germline loops: CDR1 SGHNT, CDR2 YYREEE (reference sequence). The CDR3 DNA is TGTGCCAGCAGCGCGGGACAGACGATGAACACTGAAGCTTTCTTT. This sequence encodes CASSAGQTMNTEAFF.

The chain carries TRBV6-5 and TRBJ2-3; 11 bases match TRBD1. The germline V gene encodes CDR1 MNHEY and CDR2 SVGAGI. J was trimmed by 1 base and V by 6 bases; bases with no gene match: 3. The CDR3 loop spans 15 amino acids. Written as DNA, the CDR3 is TGTGCCAGCAGGCGGGGACAGGGGGGCACAGATACGCAGTATTTT. Translated: CASRRGQGGTDTQYF.

This clone turned up a few times. The chain is built from TRBV7-2 and TRBJ2-1; 11 bases are a match to TRBD2. V lost 2 bases to trimming and J lost 10 bases; unmatched junction nucleotides: 10. The CDR3 consists of 16 residues. CDR1 and CDR2 (germline): SGHTA, FQGNSA. In nucleotides, the CDR3 is TGTGCCAGCAGCTTACGGCCTAGCGGGGGGTTTGGGGAGCAGTTCTTC. Protein product: CASSLRPSGGFGEQFF. Full variable domain (outside the CDR3, taken from reference TRBV7-2 and TRBJ2-1): GAGVSQSPSNKVTEKGKDVELRCDPISGHTALYWYRQSLGQGLEFLIYFQGNSAPDKSGLPSDRFSAERTGGSVSTLTIQRTQQEDSAVYLCASSLRPSGGFGEQFFGPGTRLTVL.

The gene calls are TRBV13 and TRBJ2-2, with 10 bases matching TRBD2. Germline V gives CDR1 PRHDT, CDR2 FYEKMQ (reference sequence). J was trimmed by 5 bases and V by 5 bases; bases with no gene match: 2. This CDR3 has 14 residues. CDR3 region: CASSLAGETGELFF. CDR3 sequence (DNA): TGTGCCAGCAGCCTAGCGGGGGAAACCGGGGAGCTGTTTTTT.